This T cell receptor beta chain stems from a study of Graves' ophthalmopathy and Graves' hyperthyroidism. Study-level results: Ophthalmopathy could be told apart from stable hyperthyroidism by a 13-signature model (about 89% sensitivity, over 65% specificity). Appearing in blood as well were most expanded thyroid clonotypes above 0.001 frequency.

Every ophthalmopathy donor presented moderate-to-severe activity, CAS ≥3, NOSPECS ≥4 and duration under 3 months. The CDR3 consists of 13 residues. CDR1 and CDR2 (germline): MNHNS, SASEGT. With 5 bases removed from V and 4 bases from J, the gap between germline ends came to 11 bases. Worth noting for this clonotype: Its antigen is as yet unknown.

RNA transcripts were the source from which TCR beta CDR3 regions were amplified. The first round was an RT-PCR with HTBI primers, and the second round was a multiplex PCR. One entry per CDR3 protein results from TCRdb running MiXCR on the multiplex PCR reads. The sample lists under 200,000 distinct CDR3 sequences, approximately 38% occurring once. The origin of this receptor is a woman aged 40-49 years with Graves' ophthalmopathy. What was sequenced was peripheral blood. The J gene is TRBJ1-1, the V gene TRBV6-1; D is undetermined. The CDR3 sequence is CASSRQSGTEAFF. CDR3 coding DNA: TGTGCCAGCAGTCGCCAGTCGGGCACTGAAGCTTTCTTT.